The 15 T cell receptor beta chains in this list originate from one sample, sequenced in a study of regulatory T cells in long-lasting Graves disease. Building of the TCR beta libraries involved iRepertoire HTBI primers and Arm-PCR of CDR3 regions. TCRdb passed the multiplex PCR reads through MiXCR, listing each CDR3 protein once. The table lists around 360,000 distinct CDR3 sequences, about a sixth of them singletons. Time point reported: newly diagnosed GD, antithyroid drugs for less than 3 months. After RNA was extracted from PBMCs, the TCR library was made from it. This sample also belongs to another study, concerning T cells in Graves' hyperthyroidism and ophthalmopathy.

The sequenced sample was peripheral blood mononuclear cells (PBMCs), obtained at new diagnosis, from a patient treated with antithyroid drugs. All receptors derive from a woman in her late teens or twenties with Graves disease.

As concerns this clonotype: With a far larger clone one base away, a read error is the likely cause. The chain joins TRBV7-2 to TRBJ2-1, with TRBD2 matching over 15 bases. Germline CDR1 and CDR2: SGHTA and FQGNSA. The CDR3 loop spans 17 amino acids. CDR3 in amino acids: CACSSGLGLAGGNEQFF. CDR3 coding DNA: TGTGCCTGCAGCTCAGGGTTGGGACTAGCGGGGGGCAATGAGCAGTTCTTC.

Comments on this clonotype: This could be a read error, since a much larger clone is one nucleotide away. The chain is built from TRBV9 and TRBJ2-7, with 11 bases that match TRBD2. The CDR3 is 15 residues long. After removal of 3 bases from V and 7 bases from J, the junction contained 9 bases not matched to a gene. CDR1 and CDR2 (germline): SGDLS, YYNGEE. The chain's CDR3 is CASSATSGTYNEQYF. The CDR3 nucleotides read TGTGCCAGCAGCGCGACTAGCGGGACCTACAATGAGCAGTACTTC. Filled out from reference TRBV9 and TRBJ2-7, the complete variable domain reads DSGVTQTPKHLITATGQRVTLRCSPRSGDLSVYWYQQSLDQGLQFLIQYYNGEERAKGNILERFSAQQFPDLHSELNLSSLELGDSALYFCASSATSGTYNEQYFGPGTRLTVT.

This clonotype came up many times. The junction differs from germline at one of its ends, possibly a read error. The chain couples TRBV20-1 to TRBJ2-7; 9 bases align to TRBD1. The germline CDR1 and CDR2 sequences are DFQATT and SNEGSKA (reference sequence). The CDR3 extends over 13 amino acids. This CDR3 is CNAHRDRALEQYF. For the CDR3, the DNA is TGCAATGCTCACCGGGACAGGGCCTTGGAGCAGTACTTC.

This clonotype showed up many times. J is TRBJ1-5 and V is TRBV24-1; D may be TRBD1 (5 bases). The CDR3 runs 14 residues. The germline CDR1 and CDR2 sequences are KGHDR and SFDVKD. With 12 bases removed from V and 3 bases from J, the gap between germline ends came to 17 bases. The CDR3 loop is CAGRSQGFNQPQHF. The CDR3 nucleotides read TGTGCCGGGCGATCCCAGGGTTTCAATCAGCCCCAGCATTTT.

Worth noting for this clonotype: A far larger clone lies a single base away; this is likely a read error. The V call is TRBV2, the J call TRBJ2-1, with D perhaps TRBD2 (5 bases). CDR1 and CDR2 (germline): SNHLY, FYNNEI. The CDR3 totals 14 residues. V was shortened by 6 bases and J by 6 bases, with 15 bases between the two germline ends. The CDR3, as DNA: TGTGCCAGCAGCCTAGGGAGACCCCTCAATGAGCAGTTCTTC. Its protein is CASSLGRPLNEQFF.

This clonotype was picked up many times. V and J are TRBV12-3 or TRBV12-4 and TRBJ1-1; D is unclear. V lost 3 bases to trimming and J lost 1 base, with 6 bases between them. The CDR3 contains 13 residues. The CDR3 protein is CASSFARNTEAFF. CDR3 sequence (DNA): TGTGCCAGCAGTTTTGCCAGGAACACTGAAGCTTTCTTT.

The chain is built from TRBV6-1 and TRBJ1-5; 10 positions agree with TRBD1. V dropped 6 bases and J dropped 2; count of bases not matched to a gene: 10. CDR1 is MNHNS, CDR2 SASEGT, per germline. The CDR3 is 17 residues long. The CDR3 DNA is TGTGCCAGCAGCCCCGGGACAGGGGCAGAGGGCAATCAGCCCCAGCATTTT. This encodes CASSPGTGAEGNQPQHF.

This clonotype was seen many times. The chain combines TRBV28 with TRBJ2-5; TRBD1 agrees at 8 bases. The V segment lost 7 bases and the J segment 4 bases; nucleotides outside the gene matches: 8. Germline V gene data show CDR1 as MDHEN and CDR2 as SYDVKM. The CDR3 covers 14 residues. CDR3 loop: CASKPQGAGETQYF. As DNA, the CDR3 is TGTGCCAGCAAACCTCAGGGGGCCGGAGAGACCCAGTACTTC.

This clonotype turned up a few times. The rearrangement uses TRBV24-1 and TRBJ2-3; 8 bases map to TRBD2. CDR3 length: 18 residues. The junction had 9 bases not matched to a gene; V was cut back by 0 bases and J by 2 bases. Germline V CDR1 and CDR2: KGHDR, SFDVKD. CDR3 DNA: TGTGCCACCAGTGATTTGCAAGGTAGCGGGGCAATCACAGATACGCAGTATTTT. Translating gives CATSDLQGSGAITDTQYF.

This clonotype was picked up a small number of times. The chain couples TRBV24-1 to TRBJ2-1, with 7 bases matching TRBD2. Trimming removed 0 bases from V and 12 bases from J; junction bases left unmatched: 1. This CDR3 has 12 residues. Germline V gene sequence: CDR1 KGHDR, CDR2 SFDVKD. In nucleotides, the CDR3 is TGTGCCACCAGTGATTTGTGGGGGGGGCAGTTCTTC. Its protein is CATSDLWGGQFF.

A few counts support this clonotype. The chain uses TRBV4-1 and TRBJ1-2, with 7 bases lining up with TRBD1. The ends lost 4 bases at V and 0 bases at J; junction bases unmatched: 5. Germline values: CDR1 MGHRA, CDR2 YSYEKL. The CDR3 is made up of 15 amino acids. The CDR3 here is CASSPRTGTNYGYTF. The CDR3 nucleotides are TGCGCCAGCAGCCCCCGGACAGGAACTAACTATGGCTACACCTTC.

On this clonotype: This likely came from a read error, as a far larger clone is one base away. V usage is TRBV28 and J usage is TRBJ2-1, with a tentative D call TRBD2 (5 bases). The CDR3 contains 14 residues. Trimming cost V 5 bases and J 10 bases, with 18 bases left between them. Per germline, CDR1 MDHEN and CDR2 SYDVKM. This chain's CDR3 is CASSVTRHAYEQFF. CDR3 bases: TGTGCCAGCAGTGTAACTAGACATGCCTACGAGCAGTTCTTC.

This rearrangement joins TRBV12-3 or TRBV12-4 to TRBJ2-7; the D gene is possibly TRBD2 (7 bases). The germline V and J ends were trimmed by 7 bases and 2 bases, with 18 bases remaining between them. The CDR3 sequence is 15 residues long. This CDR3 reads CASTPSGGRTYEQYF. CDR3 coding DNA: TGTGCCAGCACCCCGTCGGGGGGCAGAACCTACGAGCAGTACTTC.

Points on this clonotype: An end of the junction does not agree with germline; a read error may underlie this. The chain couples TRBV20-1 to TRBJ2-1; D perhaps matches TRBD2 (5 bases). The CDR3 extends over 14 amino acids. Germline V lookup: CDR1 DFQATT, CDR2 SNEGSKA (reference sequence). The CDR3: CSTSWQVGYNEQFF. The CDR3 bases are TGCAGTACTAGTTGGCAGGTGGGGTACAATGAGCAGTTCTTC.

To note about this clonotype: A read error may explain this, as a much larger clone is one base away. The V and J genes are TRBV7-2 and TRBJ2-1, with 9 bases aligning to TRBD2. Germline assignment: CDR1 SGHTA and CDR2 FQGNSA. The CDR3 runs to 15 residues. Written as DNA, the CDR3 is TGTGCCAGCAGCCTAGCGGGGCTCAGGGACAATGGGCAGTTCTTC. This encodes CASSLAGLRDNGQFF.